One and the same sample provided the 7 T cell receptor beta chains below, sequenced in a study of regulatory T cells in long-lasting Graves disease. Sequencing libraries for TCR beta were prepared with iRepertoire HTBI primers and Arm-PCR of CDR3 regions. TCRdb reanalysed the multiplex PCR reads using MiXCR and keeps one entry per CDR3 protein. Among around 250,000 distinct CDR3 sequences, about 20% were seen once, and the ten largest hold about 15%. The time point was: newly diagnosed GD, antithyroid drugs for less than 3 months. The TCR library used RNA extracted from PBMCs. The sample also formed part of further work on T cells in Graves' hyperthyroidism and ophthalmopathy.

The source was peripheral blood mononuclear cells (PBMCs), collected at new diagnosis, from a patient treated with antithyroid drugs. Source of these receptors: a woman aged 30 to 39 with Graves disease.

As to this clonotype: This may be a read error: a much more frequent sequence differs by one nucleotide. The chain links TRBV6-2 or TRBV6-3 to TRBJ2-3, with D unresolved. This CDR3 contains 15 residues. CDR1 is MNHEY and CDR2 is SVGEGT in the germline V gene. The CDR3 spells CTSSEVGRYTDTQYF. CDR3 sequence (DNA): TGTACCAGCAGTGAAGTAGGAAGGTATACAGATACGCAGTATTTT.

This clonotype was seen ten or more times. The chain is built from TRBV20-1 and TRBJ1-5; 7 bases map to TRBD1. The CDR3 is 13 amino acids. Germline assignment: CDR1 DFQATT and CDR2 SNEGSKA (reference sequence). V shed 5 bases, J shed 2 bases, and the junction held 3 bases outside the gene matches. In DNA, the CDR3 is TGCAGTGCTCGACAGGGTGGCAATCAGCCCCAGCATTTT. It is translated as CSARQGGNQPQHF.

This clonotype was counted at least ten times. The V gene is TRBV5-1, the J gene TRBJ1-1; the D is unclear. The CDR3 runs to 14 residues. Between the trimmed V and J ends, which lost 6 bases and 2 bases, there was a span of 14 bases. Germline-derived CDR1 and CDR2 are SGHRS and YFSETQ. For the CDR3, the DNA is TGCGCCAGCAAGGCGGGGATCTTAAACACTGAAGCTTTCTTT. Its protein product is CASKAGILNTEAFF.

This clonotype has ten or more counts. The chain couples TRBV9 to TRBJ2-3; 8 bases agree with TRBD1. The CDR3 runs to 17 residues. The germline V gene encodes CDR1 SGDLS and CDR2 YYNGEE. V gave up 4 bases and J gave up 2 bases; unmatched junction bases: 12. The CDR3 DNA reads as TGTGCCAGCAGCCCTGGACAGGGAGGCTTTAACACAGATACGCAGTATTTT. Protein: CASSPGQGGFNTDTQYF. Full variable domain (outside the CDR3, taken from reference TRBV9 and TRBJ2-3): DSGVTQTPKHLITATGQRVTLRCSPRSGDLSVYWYQQSLDQGLQFLIQYYNGEERAKGNILERFSAQQFPDLHSELNLSSLELGDSALYFCASSPGQGGFNTDTQYFGPGTRLTVL.

This clonotype was picked up one time. The rearrangement uses TRBV3-1 and TRBJ1-6, with TRBD1 as a possible D gene (5 bases). Trimming removed 3 bases from V and 7 bases from J, with 13 bases in between. The CDR3 is 15 residues long. Germline V gene lookup returns CDR1 LGHDT and CDR2 YNNKEL (reference sequence). CDR3 in DNA: TGTGCCAGCAGCCAGTTGGCGGGGGGAAATTCACCCCTCCACTTT. This codes for CASSQLAGGNSPLHF.

Only a few counts were recorded for this clonotype. No conserved phenylalanine or tryptophan ends this CDR3, so it is likely a read error. CDR3 region: CASSLLGDTEAFL. CDR3 DNA: TGTGCCAGCAGTTTATTGGGGGACACTGAAGCTTTCCTT. The rearrangement uses TRBV27 and TRBJ1-1; the D gene is possibly TRBD1 (5 bases). The germline V gene encodes CDR1 MNHEY and CDR2 SMNVEV (reference sequence). The CDR3 is 13 residues long. V was trimmed by 1 base and J by 3 bases, leaving 6 bases between them.

This clonotype was detected only a few times. This rearrangement joins TRBV2 to TRBJ1-1; 9 positions agree with TRBD1. The J segment lost 5 bases and the V segment lost 6 bases, leaving 10 bases of the junction unmatched. Germline values: CDR1 SNHLY, CDR2 FYNNEI. The CDR3 sequence is 15 residues long. The CDR3 DNA reads as TGTGCCAGCAGCTATGGGACAGGGAGGTGGACTGAAGCTTTCTTT. Protein sequence: CASSYGTGRWTEAFF. The full variable domain, with the rest looked up from reference TRBV2 and TRBJ1-1, is EPEVTQTPSHQVTQMGQEVILRCVPISNHLYFYWYRQILGQKVEFLVSFYNNEISEKSEIFDDQFSVERPDGSNFTLKIRSTKLEDSAMYFCASSYGTGRWTEAFFGQGTRLTVV.